Following are 10 T cell receptor beta chains from one sample sequenced in a study of Ad26.COV2.S vaccination and SARS-CoV-2 variants. As to treatment: around 19 received Ad26.COV2.S at low or high dose, single or two shots; 5 received placebo; per-sample allocation not given. Samples analyzed were those drawn on day 63 after the first vaccine or placebo injection. Data came from immunoSEQ multiplex PCR; TCRdb stores just in-frame clones and leaves some out. The sample has approximately 480,000 clones, 70% to 90% seen once. The sequencing here drew on peripheral blood, taken in a trial of Ad26.COV2.S vaccine versus placebo. Receptors were obtained from a person between 18 and 65 years old who received the Ad26.COV2.S COVID-19 vaccine or a placebo.

This clone showed up just a few times. The chain employs TRBV5-6 and TRBJ1-2; 7 bases line up with TRBD1. Germline V CDR1 and CDR2: SGHDT, YYEEEE. The CDR3 sequence is 15 residues long. With 0 bases clipped from V and 5 bases from J, the junction kept 7 bases outside the gene matches. The DNA of the CDR3 is TGTGCCAGCAGCTTGGGGCAGGGGGTAATTTATGGCTACACCTTC. Its translation: CASSLGQGVIYGYTF.

J is TRBJ1-5 and V is TRBV19; D unclear. The CDR3 has 18 residues. Trimming removed 0 bases at V and 2 bases at J, with 17 bases between. Germline loops: CDR1 LNHDA, CDR2 SQIVND (reference sequence). CDR3 protein: CASSIDPAGLDGNQPQHF. Written as DNA, the CDR3 is TGTGCCAGTAGTATAGATCCCGCGGGGTTGGATGGCAATCAGCCCCAGCATTTT.

J is TRBJ1-1 and V is TRBV27; D gene uncertain. CDR1 and CDR2 from the germline V gene are MNHEY and SMNVEV (reference sequence). Trimming removed 6 bases at V and 1 base at J, with 21 bases between. The CDR3 has 17 amino acids. The CDR3 DNA follows: TGTGCCAGCAGAGGAGTTCCCCCGGAGGCTACGAACACTGAAGCTTTCTTT. It yields the protein CASRGVPPEATNTEAFF.

This rearrangement joins TRBV5-5 to TRBJ2-2; no firm D call. V lost 0 bases, J lost 0 bases, and 3 bases lay in between. Germline CDR1 SGHKS, CDR2 YYEKEE (reference sequence). The CDR3 totals 14 residues. The CDR3 is CASSLGPNTGELFF. CDR3 nucleotide sequence: TGTGCCAGCAGCTTGGGACCGAACACCGGGGAGCTGTTTTTT.

On this clone itself: The identical CDR3 is also encoded by other nucleotide sequences in the sample. This chain links TRBV2 with TRBJ2-7; TRBD1 might be the D (6 bases). The CDR3 covers 14 residues. V gave up 6 bases and J gave up 1 base, with 13 bases separating them. Germline loops: CDR1 SNHLY, CDR2 FYNNEI. Here the CDR3 reads CASREQGPSYEQYF. CDR3 DNA: TGTGCCAGCAGGGAACAGGGCCCATCCTACGAGCAGTACTTC.

The chain carries TRBV7-2 and TRBJ1-1, with D perhaps TRBD1 (6 bases). The CDR3 extends over 15 amino acids. V gave up 5 bases and J gave up 0 bases, with 13 bases separating them. CDR1 is SGHTA, CDR2 FQGNSA, per germline. CDR3 bases: TGTGCCAGCAGCCCTCGTGGGACATTGAACACTGAAGCTTTCTTT. Its protein product is CASSPRGTLNTEAFF. The variable domain in full, completed from reference TRBV7-2 and TRBJ1-1, reads GAGVSQSPSNKVTEKGKDVELRCDPISGHTALYWYRQSLGQGLEFLIYFQGNSAPDKSGLPSDRFSAERTGGSVSTLTIQRTQQEDSAVYLCASSPRGTLNTEAFFGQGTRLTVV.

The chain is built from TRBV27 and TRBJ1-5; tentative D call: TRBD1 (5 bases). There are 17 residues in the CDR3. CDR1 is MNHEY and CDR2 is SMNVEV in the germline V gene (reference sequence). Trimming removed 7 bases at V and 2 bases at J, with 21 bases between. The CDR3 spells CASTLRWDGLRNQPQHF. DNA for the CDR3: TGTGCCAGCACCCTTCGCTGGGACGGCCTACGCAATCAGCCCCAGCATTTT.

The rearrangement links TRBV5-1 to TRBJ2-1; perhaps TRBD2 as D (6 bases). Germline lookup yields CDR1 SGHRS and CDR2 YFSETQ. The CDR3 is 15 amino acids. Between the trimmed V and J ends, which lost 4 bases and 6 bases, there was a span of 17 bases. The CDR3 DNA reads as TGCGCCAGCAGCCGGGAGAGTGTGGGGCGCAATGAGCAGTTCTTC. Its translation: CASSRESVGRNEQFF. Full variable domain (missing parts from reference TRBV5-1 and TRBJ2-1): KAGVTQTPRYLIKTRGQQVTLSCSPISGHRSVSWYQQTPGQGLQFLFEYFSETQRNKGNFPGRFSGRQFSNSRSEMNVSTLELGDSALYLCASSRESVGRNEQFFGPGTRLTVL.

The table lists this clone with a count of one. This sequence joins TRBV15 and TRBJ2-3; the match to TRBD1 covers 10 bases. CDR3 length equals 14 residues. Germline CDR1 is LNHNV and CDR2 is YYDKDF (reference sequence). Trimming cost V 3 bases and J 5 bases; bases outside gene matches: 2. The CDR3 DNA follows: TGTGCCACCAGCAGTGGGACAGGGGAAGATACGCAGTATTTT. Its translation: CATSSGTGEDTQYF.

V usage is TRBV7-6 and J usage is TRBJ1-3; D remains unclear. Germline V gives CDR1 SGHVS, CDR2 FNYEAQ. The CDR3 length is 16 residues. Trimming stripped 1 base from V and 0 bases from J, with 10 bases between. CDR3 DNA: TGTGCCAGCAGCTTAGGGGCAGCTAGCTCTGGAAACACCATATATTTT. This gives the protein CASSLGAASSGNTIYF.